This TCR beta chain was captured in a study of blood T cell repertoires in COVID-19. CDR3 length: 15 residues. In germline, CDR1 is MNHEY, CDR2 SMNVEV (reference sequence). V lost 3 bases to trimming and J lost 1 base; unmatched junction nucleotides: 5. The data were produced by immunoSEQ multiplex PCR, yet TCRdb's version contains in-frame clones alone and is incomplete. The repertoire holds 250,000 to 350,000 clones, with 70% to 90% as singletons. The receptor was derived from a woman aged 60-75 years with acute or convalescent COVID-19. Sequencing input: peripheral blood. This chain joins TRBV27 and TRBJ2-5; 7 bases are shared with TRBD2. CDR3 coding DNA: TGTGCCAGCAGTTTGGCTAGCGGTATCCAAGAGACCCAGTACTTC. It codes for CASSLASGIQETQYF.